This note documents a single T cell receptor (beta chain) sequence. No antigen is known for it. Per germline, CDR1 MRHNA and CDR2 SNTAGT. The V and J ends lost 4 bases and 0 bases respectively, with 8 bases between them. There are 14 residues in the CDR3. With 60 Vbeta and 13 Jbeta primers, the PCR was carried out. Here immunoSEQ multiplex PCR was the method, and the copy in TCRdb shows in-frame clones only, minus some. The repertoire holds more than 150,000 clones, 70% to 85% seen once, with 1.1% to 1.5% in the top ten. The data were taken from a study of cytomegalovirus exposure and HLA in healthy donors. Findings and limits, study-wide: Upon later analysis, TCR association rates were observed to vary by HLA locus, being highest for DRB1 and lowest for HLA-C. Associated with HLA alleles at 0.05 false discovery rate in a later analysis were 16,951 TCR beta sequences. The majority of CMV-associated TCR beta chains were reported as apparently HLA-restricted in a later analysis. Analysis was carried out at a later point, and it linked a missense DCLRE1C variant to TCR beta V- and J-gene trimming.

This rearrangement joins TRBV6-4 to TRBJ2-3; D remains unclear. Sequenced: PBMCs. This TCR was recovered from a male donor in good health and CMV-seronegative. This chain's CDR3 is CASSVVQSTDTQYF. The CDR3 coding sequence is TGTGCCAGCAGTGTTGTCCAGAGCACAGATACGCAGTATTTT.